Reported below is one TCR beta chain. Its antigen is currently unknown. The data were obtained in a study of PD-1 blockade in classical Hodgkin lymphoma. All trial patients relapsed after autologous stem cell transplantation. Study outcomes and limitations: Prior therapy or disease activity may underlie the repertoire differences, whose causes remain undefined.

Data came from immunoSEQ multiplex PCR; TCRdb stores just in-frame clones and leaves some out. The table shows more than 90,000 clones, with roughly 80% occurring only once. Germline V CDR1 and CDR2: SNHLY, FYNNEI. CDR3 length: 13 residues. V was pared by 6 bases and J by 7 bases, with 5 bases of the junction left unmatched. This TCR came from a human donor with classical Hodgkin lymphoma. Sample: peripheral blood mononuclear cells (PBMCs), taken before the second cycle of nivolumab. V is TRBV2 and J is TRBJ1-5; 8 positions match TRBD1. DNA of the CDR3: TGTGCCAGCAGGGTGACAGGGGAACAGCCCCAGCATTTT. As protein: CASRVTGEQPQHF.